The present TCR beta chain was sequenced within a study of tumor and adjacent non-tumor tissue in lung cancer. The overall study: Histology: under 15 adenocarcinoma, a couple of squamous cell carcinoma, 1 small cell lung cancer. Aged about 31 to 76 years, patients included 10 men and several women with stage I to III disease.

On this clonotype itself: Its antigen remains unidentified. One end of the junction fails to match germline, which may point to a read error.

No cell sorting was done before RNA was extracted from the tissue. Study observations and caveats: In normal lung, the top 100 clones were significantly more dominant than in tumor. Significantly higher TCR diversity was found in tumor than normal lung.

A modified ARM-PCR protocol with three rounds of nested PCR amplified TCRbeta. One entry per CDR3 protein, called by TCRdb with MiXCR from the multiplex PCR reads. The table records tens of thousands of distinct CDR3 sequences, 75% to 90% of them present only once. CDR3 length: 15 residues. Germline assignment: CDR1 MDHEN and CDR2 SYDVKM. The chain joins TRBV28 to TRBJ2-3; D may be TRBD2 (6 bases). The sample was lung tumor tissue. This receptor was obtained from a woman in her fifties or sixties with non-small cell lung cancer. CDR3 sequence: CTSRSSGRRAETQYF. CDR3 DNA sequence: TGTACCAGCAGATCCAGTGGGAGGAGGGCAGAAACGCAGTATTTT.